The rows below give T cell receptor beta chains drawn from one sample of a study of cytomegalovirus exposure and HLA in healthy donors. TCRdb's copy holds only in-frame clones and misses some; the assay was immunoSEQ multiplex PCR. The data show around 250,000 clones, around 89% seen once. Sequencing was performed on PBMCs. These receptors came from a woman under 30 in good health and CMV-seronegative. CDR3s include the opening cysteine and the closing phenylalanine or tryptophan. The D gene is left open where the match is weak.

d_gene: .; j_gene: TRBJ1-2; v_gene: TRBV28; CDR3aa: CASYRAGSDYGYTF
d_gene: .; j_gene: TRBJ2-7; v_gene: TRBV5-4; CDR3aa: CASSLSQDSYEQYF
d_gene: TRBD1; j_gene: TRBJ1-1; v_gene: TRBV11-2; CDR3aa: CASSFPGQGTEAFF
d_gene: TRBD1; j_gene: TRBJ2-3; v_gene: TRBV5-4; CDR3aa: CASSPGQGGFTDTQYF
d_gene: .; j_gene: TRBJ2-7; v_gene: TRBV7-2; CDR3aa: CASSLSNYEQYF
d_gene: .; j_gene: TRBJ2-2; v_gene: TRBV4-3; CDR3aa: CASSLHIGGNTGELFF
d_gene: .; j_gene: TRBJ1-3; v_gene: TRBV28; CDR3aa: CASSLRGVLGNTIYF
d_gene: .; j_gene: TRBJ2-2; v_gene: TRBV11-2; CDR3aa: CASSLVGLNTGELFF
d_gene: .; j_gene: TRBJ1-2; v_gene: TRBV14; CDR3aa: CASSLKSNYGYTF
d_gene: .; j_gene: TRBJ1-1; v_gene: TRBV7-2; CDR3aa: CASSLDTSAGRGTEAFF
d_gene: .; j_gene: TRBJ1-1; v_gene: TRBV6-5; CDR3aa: CASSKQVLRTEAFF
d_gene: .; j_gene: TRBJ1-5; v_gene: TRBV19; CDR3aa: CASSIITGYNQPQHF
d_gene: TRBD1; j_gene: TRBJ1-2; v_gene: TRBV28; CDR3aa: CASRSTGGQGAPGYTF
d_gene: TRBD1; j_gene: TRBJ2-5; v_gene: TRBV25-1; CDR3aa: CASSAVGTGGAKTQYF
d_gene: .; j_gene: TRBJ1-1; v_gene: TRBV9; CDR3aa: CASSAWGGNTEAFF
d_gene: .; j_gene: TRBJ2-3; v_gene: TRBV6-4; CDR3aa: CASSEQGSDTQYF
d_gene: TRBD2; j_gene: TRBJ2-5; v_gene: TRBV28; CDR3aa: CASSFTAGGQETQYF
d_gene: TRBD1; j_gene: TRBJ2-5; v_gene: TRBV7-9; CDR3aa: CASSYGQVPLETQYF
d_gene: .; j_gene: TRBJ1-5; v_gene: TRBV5-1; CDR3aa: CASIFYPHGQPIILNQPQHF
d_gene: TRBD1; j_gene: TRBJ2-2; v_gene: TRBV4-3; CDR3aa: CASSQEQGSGGELFF